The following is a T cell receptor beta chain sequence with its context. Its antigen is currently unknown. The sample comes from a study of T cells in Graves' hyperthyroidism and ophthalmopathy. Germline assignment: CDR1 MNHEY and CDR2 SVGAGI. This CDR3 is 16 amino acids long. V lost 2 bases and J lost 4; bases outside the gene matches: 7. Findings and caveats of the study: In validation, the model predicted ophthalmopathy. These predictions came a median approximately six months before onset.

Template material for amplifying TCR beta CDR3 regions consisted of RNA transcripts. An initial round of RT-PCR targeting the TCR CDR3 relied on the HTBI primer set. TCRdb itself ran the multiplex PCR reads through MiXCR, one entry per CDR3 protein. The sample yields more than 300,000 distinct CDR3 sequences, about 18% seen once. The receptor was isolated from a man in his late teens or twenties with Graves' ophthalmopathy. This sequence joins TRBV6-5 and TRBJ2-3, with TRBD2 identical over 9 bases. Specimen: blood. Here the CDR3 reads CASSYGVGGGADTQYF. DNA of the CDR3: TGTGCCAGCAGTTACGGAGTTGGCGGGGGGGCAGATACGCAGTATTTT.